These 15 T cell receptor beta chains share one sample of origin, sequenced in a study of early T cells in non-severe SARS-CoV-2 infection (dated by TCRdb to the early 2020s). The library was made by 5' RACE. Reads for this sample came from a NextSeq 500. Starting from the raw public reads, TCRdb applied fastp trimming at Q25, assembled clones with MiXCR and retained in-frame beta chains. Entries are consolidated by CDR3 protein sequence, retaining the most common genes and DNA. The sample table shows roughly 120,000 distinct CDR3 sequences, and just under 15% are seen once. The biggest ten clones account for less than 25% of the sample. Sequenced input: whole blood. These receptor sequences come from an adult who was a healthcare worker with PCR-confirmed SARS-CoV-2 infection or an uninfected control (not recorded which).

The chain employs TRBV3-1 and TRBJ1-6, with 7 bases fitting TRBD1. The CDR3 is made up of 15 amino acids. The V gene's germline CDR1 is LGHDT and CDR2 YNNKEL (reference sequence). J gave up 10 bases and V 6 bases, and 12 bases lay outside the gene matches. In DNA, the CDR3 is TGTGCCAGCAGTCAACCGGGACAGAGCGGCTCACCCCTCCACTTT. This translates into CASSQPGQSGSPLHF.

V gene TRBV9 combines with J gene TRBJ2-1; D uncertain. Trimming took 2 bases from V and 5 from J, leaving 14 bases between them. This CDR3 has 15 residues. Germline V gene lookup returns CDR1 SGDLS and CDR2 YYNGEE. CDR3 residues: CASSVGTELNNEQFF. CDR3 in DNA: TGTGCCAGCAGCGTGGGCACAGAGCTTAACAATGAGCAGTTCTTC.

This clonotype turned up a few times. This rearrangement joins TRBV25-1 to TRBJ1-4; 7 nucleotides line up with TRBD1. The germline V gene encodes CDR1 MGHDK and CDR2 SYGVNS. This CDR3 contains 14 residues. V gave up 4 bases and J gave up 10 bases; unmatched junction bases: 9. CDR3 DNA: TGTGCCAGCAGTGCTGGGACAGATAGCGGAAAACTGTTTTTT. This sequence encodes CASSAGTDSGKLFF. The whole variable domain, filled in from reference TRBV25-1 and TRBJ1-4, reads EADIYQTPRYLVIGTGKKITLECSQTMGHDKMYWYQQDPGMELHLIHYSYGVNSTEKGDLSSESTVSRIRTEHFPLTLESARPSHTSQYLCASSAGTDSGKLFFGSGTQLSVL.

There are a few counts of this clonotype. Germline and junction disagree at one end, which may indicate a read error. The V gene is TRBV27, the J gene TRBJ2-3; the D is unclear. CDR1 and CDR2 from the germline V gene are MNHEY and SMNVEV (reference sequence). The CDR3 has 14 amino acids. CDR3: CASSYRTATHTQYF. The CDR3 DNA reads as TGTGCCAGCAGTTACCGGACGGCCACACATACGCAGTATTTT.

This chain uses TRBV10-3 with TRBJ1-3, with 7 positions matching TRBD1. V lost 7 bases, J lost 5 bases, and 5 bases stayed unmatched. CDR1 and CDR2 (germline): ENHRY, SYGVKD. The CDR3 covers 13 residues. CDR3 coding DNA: TGTGCCATCACTGGGGACAGCAGAAACACCATATATTTT. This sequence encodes CAITGDSRNTIYF.

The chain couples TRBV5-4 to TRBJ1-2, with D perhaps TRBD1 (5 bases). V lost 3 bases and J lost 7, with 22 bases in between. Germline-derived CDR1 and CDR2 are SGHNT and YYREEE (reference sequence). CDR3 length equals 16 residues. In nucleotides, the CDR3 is TGTGCCAGCAGCTACCAAGGGATTGGGCGGGGGATTGGCTACACCTTC. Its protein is CASSYQGIGRGIGYTF.

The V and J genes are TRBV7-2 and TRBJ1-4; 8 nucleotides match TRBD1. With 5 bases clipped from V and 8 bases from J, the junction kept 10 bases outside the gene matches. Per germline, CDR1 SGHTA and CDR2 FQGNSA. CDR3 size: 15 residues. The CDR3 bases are TGTGCCAGCAGCCTCACAGGGGGGCAAGCAGAAAAACTGTTTTTT. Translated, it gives CASSLTGGQAEKLFF.

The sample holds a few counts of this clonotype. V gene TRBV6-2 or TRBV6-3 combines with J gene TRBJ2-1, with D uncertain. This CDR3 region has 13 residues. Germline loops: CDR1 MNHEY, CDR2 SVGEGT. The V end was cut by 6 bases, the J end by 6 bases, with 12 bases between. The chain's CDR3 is CASSTLVVNEQFF. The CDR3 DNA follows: TGTGCCAGCAGCACCCTAGTGGTCAATGAGCAGTTCTTC.

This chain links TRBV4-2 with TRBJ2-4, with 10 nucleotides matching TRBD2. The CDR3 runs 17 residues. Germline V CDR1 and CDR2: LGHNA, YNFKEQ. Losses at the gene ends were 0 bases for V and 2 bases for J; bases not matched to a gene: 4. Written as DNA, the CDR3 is TGTGCCAGCAGCCAAGAAGGAGCGGGGGGGCCCAAAAACATTCAGTACTTC. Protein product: CASSQEGAGGPKNIQYF.

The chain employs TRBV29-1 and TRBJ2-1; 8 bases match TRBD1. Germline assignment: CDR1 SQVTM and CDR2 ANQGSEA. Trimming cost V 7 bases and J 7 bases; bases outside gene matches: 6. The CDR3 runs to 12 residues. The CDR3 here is CSDRRGQNEQFF. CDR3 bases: TGCAGCGACCGCAGGGGGCAAAATGAGCAGTTCTTC.

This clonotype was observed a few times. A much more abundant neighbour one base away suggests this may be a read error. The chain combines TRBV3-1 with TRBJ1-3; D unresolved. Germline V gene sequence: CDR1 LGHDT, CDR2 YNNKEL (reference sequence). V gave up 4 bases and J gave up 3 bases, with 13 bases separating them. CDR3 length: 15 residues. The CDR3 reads CASSPPGIVGNTIYF. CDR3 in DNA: TGTGCCAGCAGCCCGCCTGGGATAGTTGGAAACACCATATATTTT.

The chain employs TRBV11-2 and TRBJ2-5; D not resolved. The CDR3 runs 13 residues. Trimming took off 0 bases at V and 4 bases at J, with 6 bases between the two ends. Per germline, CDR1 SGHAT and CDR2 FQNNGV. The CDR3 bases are TGTGCCAGCAGCTTAGATCCCGGAGAGACCCAGTACTTC. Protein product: CASSLDPGETQYF.

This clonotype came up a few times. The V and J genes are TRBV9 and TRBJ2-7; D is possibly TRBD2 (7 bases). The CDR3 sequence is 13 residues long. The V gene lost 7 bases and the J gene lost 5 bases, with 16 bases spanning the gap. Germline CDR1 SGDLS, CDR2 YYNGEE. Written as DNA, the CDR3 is TGTGCCAGCGGGTTGGGCGGGGGCGACGAGCAGTACTTC. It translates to CASGLGGGDEQYF.

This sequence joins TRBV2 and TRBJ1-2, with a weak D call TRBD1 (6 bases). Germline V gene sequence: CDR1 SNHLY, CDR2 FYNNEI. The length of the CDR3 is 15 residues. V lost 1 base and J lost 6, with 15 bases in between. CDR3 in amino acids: CASSEGDTLGDGYTF. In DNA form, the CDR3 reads TGTGCCAGCAGTGAAGGGGACACCCTGGGGGATGGCTACACCTTC.

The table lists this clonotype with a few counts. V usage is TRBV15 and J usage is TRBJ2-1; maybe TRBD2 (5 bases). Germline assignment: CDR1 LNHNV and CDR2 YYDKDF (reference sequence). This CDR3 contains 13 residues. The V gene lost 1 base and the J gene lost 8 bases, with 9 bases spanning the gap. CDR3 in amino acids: CATSRGKDYEQFF. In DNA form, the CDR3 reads TGTGCCACCAGCAGAGGCAAGGACTATGAGCAGTTCTTC.